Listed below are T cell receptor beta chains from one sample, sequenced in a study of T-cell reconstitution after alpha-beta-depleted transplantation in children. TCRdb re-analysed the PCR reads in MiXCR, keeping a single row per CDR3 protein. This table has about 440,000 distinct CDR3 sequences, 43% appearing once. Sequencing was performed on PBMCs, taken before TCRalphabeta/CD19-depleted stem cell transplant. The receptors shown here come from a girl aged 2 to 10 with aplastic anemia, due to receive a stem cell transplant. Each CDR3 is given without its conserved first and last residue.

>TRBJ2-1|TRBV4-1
ASSQGPVDNEQF
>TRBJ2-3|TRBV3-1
ASSQVWAGLDTDTQY
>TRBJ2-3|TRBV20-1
SASDREGTDTQY
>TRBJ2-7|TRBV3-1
ASSQDLGTEQY
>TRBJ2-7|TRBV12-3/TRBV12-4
ASSLAGGRISEQY
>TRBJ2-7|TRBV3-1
ASSRITGEQY
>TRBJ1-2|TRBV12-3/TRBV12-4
ASSTRTYGYT
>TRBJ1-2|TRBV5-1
ASSLAETSEDYGYT
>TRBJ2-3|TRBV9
ASSPDRRVTDTQY
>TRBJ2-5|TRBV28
ASRAQGRETQY
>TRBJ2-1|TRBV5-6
ASSRAGAGEQF
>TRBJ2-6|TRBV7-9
ASSQTQGAPGANVLT
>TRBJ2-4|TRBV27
ASSSLDSTKNIQY
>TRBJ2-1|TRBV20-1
SAKGGPSSYNEQF
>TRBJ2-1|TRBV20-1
SASNRRSQGGEQF
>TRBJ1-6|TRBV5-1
ASSLWTGDSPLH
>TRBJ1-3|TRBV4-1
ASSQDPRGAGNTIY
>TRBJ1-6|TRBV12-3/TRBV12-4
ASSMKGHSPLH